A single T cell receptor (beta chain) is shown here with its context. The antigen is unknown. This CDR3 comprises 13 residues. The ends were cut back, 5 bases at V and 6 bases at J, with 10 bases in the middle. Germline loops: CDR1 MNHEY, CDR2 SMNVEV (reference sequence). Sequenced by immunoSEQ multiplex PCR; TCRdb stores in-frame clones only, minus some. The table lists about 20,000 clones, around 82% of them singletons, with 5% to 5.5% in the top ten. Time point denoted: baseline, week 1 (first vaccination visit). This sample's treatment: pre-vaccination baseline after standard-of-care therapy. These data belong to a study of a mutant IDH1 vaccine in newly diagnosed glioma. Overall study: Receipt of radiotherapy, temozolomide, or both preceded the study, and most received both.

General study findings and limits: Changes to the top peripheral T cell clonotypes appeared unrelated to pseudoprogression.

This sequence was found in a man aged 35 to 55 with glioma. The source material was PBMCs, sampled from a glioma patient treated with radiotherapy, temozolomide or both. The genes are TRBV27 and TRBJ2-2; D not certain. For the CDR3, the DNA is TGTGCCAGCAGTCCTCCACGGCCCGGGGAGCTGTTTTTT. Encoded protein: CASSPPRPGELFF.